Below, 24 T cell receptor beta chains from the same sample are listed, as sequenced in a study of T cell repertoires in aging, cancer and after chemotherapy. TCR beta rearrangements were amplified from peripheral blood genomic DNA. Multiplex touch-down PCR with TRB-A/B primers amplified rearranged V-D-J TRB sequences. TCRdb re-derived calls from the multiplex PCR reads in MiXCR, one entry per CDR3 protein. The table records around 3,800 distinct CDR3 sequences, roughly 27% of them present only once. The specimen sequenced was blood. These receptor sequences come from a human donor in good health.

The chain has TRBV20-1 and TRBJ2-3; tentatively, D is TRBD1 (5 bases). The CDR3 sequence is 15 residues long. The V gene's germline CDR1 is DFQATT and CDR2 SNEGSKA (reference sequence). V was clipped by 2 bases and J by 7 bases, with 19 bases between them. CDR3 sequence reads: CSARNPSTRQNTQYF. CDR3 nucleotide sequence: TGCAGTGCTAGAAATCCATCCACCCGACAGAATACGCAGTATTTT.

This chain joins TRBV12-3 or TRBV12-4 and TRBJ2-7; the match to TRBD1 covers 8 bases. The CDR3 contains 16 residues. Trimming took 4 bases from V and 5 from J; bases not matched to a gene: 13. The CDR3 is CASSSTPGTGWNEQYF. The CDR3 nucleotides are TGTGCCAGCAGTTCAACCCCCGGGACAGGATGGAACGAGCAGTACTTC.

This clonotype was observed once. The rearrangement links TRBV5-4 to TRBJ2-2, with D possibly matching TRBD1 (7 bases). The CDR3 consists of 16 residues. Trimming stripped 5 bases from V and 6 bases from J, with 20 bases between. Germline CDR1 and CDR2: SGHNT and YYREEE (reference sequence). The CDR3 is CASSGSPGDSAGELFF. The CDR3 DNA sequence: TGTGCCAGCAGTGGATCCCCGGGGGACAGCGCCGGGGAGCTGTTTTTT.

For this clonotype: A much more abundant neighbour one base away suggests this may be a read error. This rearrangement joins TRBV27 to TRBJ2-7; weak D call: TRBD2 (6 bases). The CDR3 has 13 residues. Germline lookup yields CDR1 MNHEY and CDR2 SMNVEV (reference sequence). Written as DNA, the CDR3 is TGTGCCAGCAGTTTAGGGGTGGACTACGAGAAGTACTTC. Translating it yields CASSLGVDYEKYF.

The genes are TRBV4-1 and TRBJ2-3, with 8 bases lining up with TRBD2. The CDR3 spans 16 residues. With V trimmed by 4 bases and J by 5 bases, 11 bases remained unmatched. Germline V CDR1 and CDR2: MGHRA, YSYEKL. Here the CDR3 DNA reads TGCGCCAGCAGCCCGGGGGACCTCGCGGGAGGAGATACGCAGTATTTT. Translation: CASSPGDLAGGDTQYF.

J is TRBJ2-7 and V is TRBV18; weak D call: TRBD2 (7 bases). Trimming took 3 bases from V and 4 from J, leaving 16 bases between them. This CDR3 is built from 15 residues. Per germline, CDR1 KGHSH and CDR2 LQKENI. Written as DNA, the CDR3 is TGTGCCAGCTCACCGGCGGAGGGGGGGCCTTACGAGCAGTACTTC. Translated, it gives CASSPAEGGPYEQYF.

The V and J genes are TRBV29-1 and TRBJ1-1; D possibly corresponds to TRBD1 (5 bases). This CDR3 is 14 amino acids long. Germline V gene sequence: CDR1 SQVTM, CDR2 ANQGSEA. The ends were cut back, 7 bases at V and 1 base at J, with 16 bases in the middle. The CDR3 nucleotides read TGCAGCGCGTCCCGGGGCAGATCGAACACTGAAGCTTTCTTT. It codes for CSASRGRSNTEAFF.

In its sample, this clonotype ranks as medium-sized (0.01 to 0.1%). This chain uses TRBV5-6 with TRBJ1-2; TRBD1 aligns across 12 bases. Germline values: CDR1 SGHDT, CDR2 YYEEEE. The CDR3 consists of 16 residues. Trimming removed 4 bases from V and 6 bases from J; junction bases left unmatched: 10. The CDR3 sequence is CASSPPGQGAEDGYTF. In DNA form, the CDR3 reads TGTGCCAGCAGCCCGCCGGGACAGGGGGCGGAAGATGGCTACACCTTC.

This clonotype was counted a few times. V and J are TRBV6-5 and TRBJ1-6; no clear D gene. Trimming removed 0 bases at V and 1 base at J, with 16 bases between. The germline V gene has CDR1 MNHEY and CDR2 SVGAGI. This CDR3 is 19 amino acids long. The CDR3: CASSYSTWGTGSYNSPLHF. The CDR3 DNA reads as TGTGCCAGCAGTTACTCGACTTGGGGAACGGGGTCCTATAATTCACCCCTCCACTTT.

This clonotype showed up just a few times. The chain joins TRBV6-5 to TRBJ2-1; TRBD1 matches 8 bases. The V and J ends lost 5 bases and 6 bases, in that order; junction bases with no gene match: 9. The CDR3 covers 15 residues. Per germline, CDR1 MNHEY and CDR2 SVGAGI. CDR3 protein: CASSPTDRGTNEQFF. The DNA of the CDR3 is TGTGCCAGCAGTCCCACCGACAGGGGCACCAATGAGCAGTTCTTC.

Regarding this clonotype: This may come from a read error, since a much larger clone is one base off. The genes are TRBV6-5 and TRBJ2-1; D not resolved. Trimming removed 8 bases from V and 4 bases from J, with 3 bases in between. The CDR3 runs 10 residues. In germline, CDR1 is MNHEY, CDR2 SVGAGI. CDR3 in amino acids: CASWYNEQFF. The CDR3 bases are TGTGCCAGCTGGTACAATGAGCAGTTCTTC.

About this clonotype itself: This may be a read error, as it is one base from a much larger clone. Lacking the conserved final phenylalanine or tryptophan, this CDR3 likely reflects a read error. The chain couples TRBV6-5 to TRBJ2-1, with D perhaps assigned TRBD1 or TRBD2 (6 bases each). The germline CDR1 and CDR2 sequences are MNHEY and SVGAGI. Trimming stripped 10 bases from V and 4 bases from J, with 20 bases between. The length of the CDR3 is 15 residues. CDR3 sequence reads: CATKREDSAYNEQFL. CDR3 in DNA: TGTGCCACCAAGAGGGAGGACAGTGCGTACAATGAGCAGTTCTTA.

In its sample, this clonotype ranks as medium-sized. In DNA, the CDR3 is TGTGCCAGCACTTCGGGGGCCGAGCAGTACTTC. It encodes CASTSGAEQYF. The chain couples TRBV5-6 to TRBJ2-7; the D call may be TRBD1 or TRBD2 (6 bases each). This CDR3 is built from 11 residues. Germline CDR1 reads SGHDT; CDR2 reads YYEEEE. Trimming cost V 6 bases and J 6 bases, with 10 bases left between them.

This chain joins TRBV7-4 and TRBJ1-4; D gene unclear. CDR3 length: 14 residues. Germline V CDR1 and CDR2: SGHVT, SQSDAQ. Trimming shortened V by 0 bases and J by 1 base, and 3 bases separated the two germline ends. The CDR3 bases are TGTGCCAGCAGCTTAGCGGGAACTAATGAAAAACTGTTTTTT. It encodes CASSLAGTNEKLFF.

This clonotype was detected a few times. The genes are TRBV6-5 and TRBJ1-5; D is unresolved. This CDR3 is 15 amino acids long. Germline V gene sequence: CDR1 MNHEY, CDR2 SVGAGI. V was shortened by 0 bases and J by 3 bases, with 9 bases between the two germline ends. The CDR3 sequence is CASSYSSRLNQPQHF. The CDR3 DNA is TGTGCCAGCAGTTACTCGTCCAGACTCAATCAGCCCCAGCATTTT.

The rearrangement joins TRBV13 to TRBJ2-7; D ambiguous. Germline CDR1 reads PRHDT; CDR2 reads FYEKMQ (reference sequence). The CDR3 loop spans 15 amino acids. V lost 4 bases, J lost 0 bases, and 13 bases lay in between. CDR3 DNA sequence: TGTGCCAGCAGCTCTAGGCTGATGAGCTCCTACGAGCAGTACTTC. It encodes CASSSRLMSSYEQYF.

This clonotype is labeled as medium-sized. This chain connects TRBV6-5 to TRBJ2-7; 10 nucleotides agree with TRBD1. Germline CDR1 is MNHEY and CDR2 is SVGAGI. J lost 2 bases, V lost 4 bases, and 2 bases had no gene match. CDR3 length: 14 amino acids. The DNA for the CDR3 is TGTGCCAGCAGTTGGACAGGGGGTCCCTACGAGCAGTACTTC. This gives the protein CASSWTGGPYEQYF.

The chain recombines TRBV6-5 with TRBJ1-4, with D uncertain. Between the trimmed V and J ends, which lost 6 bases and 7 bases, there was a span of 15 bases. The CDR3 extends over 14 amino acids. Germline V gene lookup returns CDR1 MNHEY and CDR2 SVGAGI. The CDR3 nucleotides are TGTGCCAGCAGCGAACGCTCTCGGGGTGAAAAACTGTTTTTT. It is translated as CASSERSRGEKLFF.

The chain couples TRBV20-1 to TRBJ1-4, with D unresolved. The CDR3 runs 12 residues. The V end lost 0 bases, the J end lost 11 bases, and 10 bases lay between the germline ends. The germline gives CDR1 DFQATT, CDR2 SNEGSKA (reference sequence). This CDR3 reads CSARDGPGKLFF. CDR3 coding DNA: TGCAGTGCTAGAGATGGTCCGGGCAAACTGTTTTTT.

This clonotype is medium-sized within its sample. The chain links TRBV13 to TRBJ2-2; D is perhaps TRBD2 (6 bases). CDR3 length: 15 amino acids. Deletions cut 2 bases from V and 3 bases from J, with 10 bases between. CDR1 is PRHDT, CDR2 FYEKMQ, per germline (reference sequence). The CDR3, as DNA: TGTGCCAGCAGCTTAACGGGACTCTACACCGGGGAGCTGTTTTTT. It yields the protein CASSLTGLYTGELFF.

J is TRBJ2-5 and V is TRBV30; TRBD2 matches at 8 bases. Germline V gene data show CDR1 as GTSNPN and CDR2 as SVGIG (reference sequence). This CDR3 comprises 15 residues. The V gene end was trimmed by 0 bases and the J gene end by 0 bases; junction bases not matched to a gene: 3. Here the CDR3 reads CAWSVGAGDQETQYF. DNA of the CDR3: TGTGCCTGGAGTGTAGGAGCGGGGGACCAAGAGACCCAGTACTTC.

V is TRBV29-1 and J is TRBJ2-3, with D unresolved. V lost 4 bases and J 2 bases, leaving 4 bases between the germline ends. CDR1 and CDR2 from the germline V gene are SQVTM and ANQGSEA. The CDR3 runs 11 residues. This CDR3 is CSVALTDTQYF. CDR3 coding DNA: TGCAGCGTTGCGCTCACAGATACGCAGTATTTT.

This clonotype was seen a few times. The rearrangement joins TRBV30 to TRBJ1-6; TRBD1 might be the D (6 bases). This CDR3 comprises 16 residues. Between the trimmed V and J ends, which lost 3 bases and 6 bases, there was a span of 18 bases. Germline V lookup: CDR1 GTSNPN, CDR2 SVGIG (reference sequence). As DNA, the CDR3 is TGTGCCTGGAGGGGGGCAGGAAACTTACCTAATTCACCCCTCCACTTT. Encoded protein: CAWRGAGNLPNSPLHF.

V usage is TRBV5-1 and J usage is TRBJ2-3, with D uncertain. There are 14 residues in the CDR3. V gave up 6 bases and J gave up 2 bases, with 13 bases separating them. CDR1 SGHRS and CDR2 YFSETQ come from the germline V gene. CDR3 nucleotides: TGCGCCAGCACTAGGGCAGAGCCCACAGATACGCAGTATTTT. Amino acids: CASTRAEPTDTQYF.